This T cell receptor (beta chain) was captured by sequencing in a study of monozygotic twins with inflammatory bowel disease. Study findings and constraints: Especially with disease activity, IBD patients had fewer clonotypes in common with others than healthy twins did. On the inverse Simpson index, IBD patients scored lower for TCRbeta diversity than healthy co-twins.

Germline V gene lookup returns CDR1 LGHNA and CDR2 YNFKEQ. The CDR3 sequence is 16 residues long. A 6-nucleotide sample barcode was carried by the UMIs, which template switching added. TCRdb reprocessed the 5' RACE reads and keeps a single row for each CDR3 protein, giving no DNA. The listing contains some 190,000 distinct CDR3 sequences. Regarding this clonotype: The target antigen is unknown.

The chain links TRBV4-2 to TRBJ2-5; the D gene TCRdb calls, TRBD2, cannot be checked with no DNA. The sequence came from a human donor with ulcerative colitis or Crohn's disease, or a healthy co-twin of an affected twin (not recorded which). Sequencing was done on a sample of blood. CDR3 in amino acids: CASSHSLAGGRETQYF.